The 8 T cell receptor beta chains presented below share a single source sample, sequenced in a study of T cell responses to AZD1222 COVID-19 vaccine. Some clones are missing from TCRdb's copy, which holds only in-frame ones; the method was immunoSEQ multiplex PCR. The sample has about 140,000 clones, and its top ten clones hold around 2.4%. Sequenced sample: peripheral blood. Every receptor here comes from an adult in good health.

The chain is built from TRBV11-3 and TRBJ2-1; 14 bases are a match to TRBD2. Looked up from germline, CDR1 is SGHNT and CDR2 is YENEEA. Losses at the gene ends were 4 bases for V and 0 bases for J; bases not matched to a gene: 5. The CDR3 consists of 18 residues. CDR3 DNA sequence: TGTGCCAGCAGCTCCTGGACTAGCGGGGGGAACTCCTACAATGAGCAGTTCTTC. Protein product: CASSSWTSGGNSYNEQFF.

The V gene is TRBV12-3 or TRBV12-4, the J gene TRBJ1-6, with TRBD1 identical over 9 bases. V trimming: 6 bases; J trimming: 11 bases; junction bases outside the gene matches: 5. The CDR3 contains 13 residues. CDR3 residues: CASRGQGWTPLHF. For the CDR3, the DNA is TGTGCCAGCAGGGGACAGGGATGGACACCCCTCCACTTT.

CDR3 in amino acids: CASSVTVNTEAFF. Here the CDR3 DNA reads TGTGCCAGCAGCGTGACAGTGAACACTGAAGCTTTCTTT. V usage is TRBV5-5 and J usage is TRBJ1-1; perhaps TRBD1 as D (5 bases). There are 13 residues in the CDR3. V lost 4 bases and J 0 bases, leaving 7 bases between the germline ends. Germline V gene lookup returns CDR1 SGHKS and CDR2 YYEKEE (reference sequence). Based on the CDR3 plus reference TRBV5-5 and TRBJ1-1, the full variable domain is DAGVTQSPTHLIKTRGQQVTLRCSPISGHKSVSWYQQVLGQGPQFIFQYYEKEERGRGNFPDRFSARQFPNYSSELNVNALLLGDSALYLCASSVTVNTEAFFGQGTRLTVV.

The rearrangement uses TRBV7-8 and TRBJ2-5, with 9 nucleotides matching TRBD2. The CDR3 extends over 16 amino acids. V was clipped by 5 bases and J by 2 bases; unmatched bases: 9. The germline V gene encodes CDR1 SGHVS and CDR2 FQNEAQ. The CDR3 is CASSGIAGARQETQYF. The CDR3, as DNA: TGTGCCAGCAGCGGCATAGCGGGGGCCAGACAAGAGACCCAGTACTTC. The full variable domain, completed using reference TRBV7-8 and TRBJ2-5, is GAGVSQSPRYKVAKRGQDVALRCDPISGHVSLFWYQQALGQGPEFLTYFQNEAQLDKSGLPSDRFFAERPEGSVSTLKIQRTQQEDSAVYLCASSGIAGARQETQYFGPGTRLLVL.

This chain connects TRBV19 to TRBJ1-5; D might be TRBD1 (6 bases). Per the germline V gene, CDR1 is LNHDA and CDR2 is SQIVND (reference sequence). The V end was cut by 7 bases, the J end by 5 bases, with 18 bases between. This CDR3 comprises 15 residues. As DNA, the CDR3 is TGTGCCAGTACCACCCCCGGGGCAGGGGATCAGCCCCAGCATTTT. It is translated as CASTTPGAGDQPQHF.

V is TRBV10-2 and J is TRBJ2-7; D may be TRBD1 (6 bases). Trimming pared 5 bases from V and 5 bases from J, leaving 13 bases between. The germline V gene has CDR1 WSHSY and CDR2 SAAADI. The CDR3 runs to 13 residues. The CDR3 DNA is TGCGCCAGCAGTACAGGGCTGTATGACGAGCAGTACTTC. Protein: CASSTGLYDEQYF.

The genes are TRBV7-9 and TRBJ2-3; 7 bases are a match to TRBD1. The CDR3 contains 15 residues. In germline, CDR1 is SEHNR, CDR2 FQNEAQ (reference sequence). The ends lost 3 bases at V and 1 base at J; junction bases unmatched: 4. The CDR3 DNA is TGTGCCAGCAGCTTTACAGGGGCCCGCACAGATACGCAGTATTTT. Amino acids: CASSFTGARTDTQYF.

V gene TRBV28 combines with J gene TRBJ1-5; 9 nucleotides align to TRBD1. V lost 4 bases to trimming and J lost 9 bases; unmatched junction nucleotides: 10. CDR1 MDHEN and CDR2 SYDVKM come from the germline V gene. This CDR3 is 15 amino acids long. The CDR3 coding sequence is TGTGCCAGCAGTTCGGCGGGACAGGGAATTACGCCCCAGCATTTT. Protein: CASSSAGQGITPQHF.